These 16 T cell receptor beta chains were sequenced from one sample in a study of regulatory T cells in long-lasting Graves disease (dated by TCRdb to 2020 to 2022). Receptor amplification or capture employed multiplex PCR. Sequencing instrument: Illumina HiSeq 4000. TCR beta libraries were built with iRepertoire HTBI primers and Arm-PCR amplification of CDR3 regions. The public reads were reprocessed in TCRdb via fastp at Q25 and MiXCR, keeping in-frame beta chains. Rows are unified per CDR3 protein, each entry keeping the most common DNA and genes. This sample gives about 380,000 distinct CDR3 sequences in total; 15% to 18% of them show up just once. The ten most abundant clones make up about a fifth of the sample. The time point tag for this specimen amounts to: newly diagnosed GD, antithyroid drugs for less than 3 months. RNA was extracted from PBMCs in TRIzol for both TCR sequencing and RNA sequencing.

This specimen consisted of peripheral blood mononuclear cells (PBMCs), obtained at new diagnosis, from a patient treated with antithyroid drugs. The receptors were gathered from a female donor with Graves disease.

This chain uses TRBV19 with TRBJ2-1; 13 bases are shared with TRBD2. J lost 7 bases, V lost 1 base, and 7 bases had no gene match. Germline-derived CDR1 and CDR2 are LNHDA and SQIVND (reference sequence). The CDR3 loop spans 17 amino acids. The CDR3, as DNA: TGTGCCAGTAGTATAGGGACTAGCGGGGGCCCATGGAATGAGCAGTTCTTC. Its translation: CASSIGTSGGPWNEQFF.

A note on this clonotype: This may be a read error, as it is one base from a much larger clone. This chain connects TRBV5-5 to TRBJ1-4, with TRBD1 as a possible D gene (5 bases). This CDR3 region has 15 residues. The germline V gene encodes CDR1 SGHKS and CDR2 YYEKEE (reference sequence). The CDR3 bases are TGTGCCAGCGGCTTGACGGGGGCAACTAATGAAAAACTGTTTTTT. This gives the protein CASGLTGATNEKLFF. Full variable domain (outside the CDR3, taken from reference TRBV5-5 and TRBJ1-4): DAGVTQSPTHLIKTRGQQVTLRCSPISGHKSVSWYQQVLGQGPQFIFQYYEKEERGRGNFPDRFSARQFPNYSSELNVNALLLGDSALYLCASGLTGATNEKLFFGSGTQLSVL.

This clonotype was observed many times. The chain uses TRBV12-5 and TRBJ2-7; 7 bases map to TRBD2. Germline V CDR1 and CDR2: LGHNT, FRNRAP. V shed 7 bases and J 1 base; nucleotides not matched to a gene: 7. The CDR3 loop spans 14 amino acids. CDR3 nucleotides: TGTGCTAGTGCCCGAACGGGAGGATCCTACGAGCAGTACTTC. Protein: CASARTGGSYEQYF.

This clonotype was counted ten times or more. The V call is TRBV7-2, the J call TRBJ2-5; 8 nucleotides match TRBD2. CDR3 length equals 15 residues. The V gene end was trimmed by 5 bases and the J gene end by 5 bases; junction bases not matched to a gene: 10. Germline V gene sequence: CDR1 SGHTA, CDR2 FQGNSA. For the CDR3, the DNA is TGTGCCAGCAGCAGAACCGGGACTAGTGGGGAGACCCAGTACTTC. Its translation is CASSRTGTSGETQYF.

This clonotype was detected many times. The CDR3 is CASRVGETQYF. CDR3 sequence (DNA): TGTGCCAGCAGGGTCGGAGAGACCCAGTACTTC. V gene TRBV6-2 or TRBV6-3 combines with J gene TRBJ2-5, with D unresolved. The V end lost 6 bases, the J end lost 4 bases, and 6 bases lay between the germline ends. Looked up from germline, CDR1 is MNHEY and CDR2 is SVGEGT. The CDR3 sequence is 11 residues long.

This clonotype was recorded many times. The gene calls are TRBV9 and TRBJ1-5, with 10 bases lining up with TRBD1. V gave up 2 bases and J gave up 5 bases; unmatched junction bases: 1. Germline V lookup: CDR1 SGDLS, CDR2 YYNGEE. The CDR3 sequence is 14 residues long. CDR3 bases: TGTGCCAGCAGCGTCGGGACAGGGGATCAGCCCCAGCATTTT. Protein sequence: CASSVGTGDQPQHF. The variable domain in full, completed from reference TRBV9 and TRBJ1-5, reads DSGVTQTPKHLITATGQRVTLRCSPRSGDLSVYWYQQSLDQGLQFLIQYYNGEERAKGNILERFSAQQFPDLHSELNLSSLELGDSALYFCASSVGTGDQPQHFGDGTRLSIL.

This clonotype was detected only a few times. The gene calls are TRBV6-2 or TRBV6-3 and TRBJ1-2, with D perhaps matching TRBD1 (5 bases). V shed 5 bases and J shed 4 bases, with 20 bases lying between them. Germline CDR1 reads MNHEY; CDR2 reads SVGEGT. The CDR3 has 16 amino acids. The CDR3 here is CASSSTDKTFGYGYTF. The DNA for the CDR3 is TGTGCCAGCAGTAGCACGGACAAGACTTTTGGCTATGGCTACACCTTC.

V usage is TRBV20-1 and J usage is TRBJ2-5; tentative D call: TRBD1 (6 bases). The CDR3 loop spans 13 amino acids. Per germline, CDR1 DFQATT and CDR2 SNEGSKA (reference sequence). Trimming removed 6 bases at V and 1 base at J, with 12 bases between. The CDR3: CSASAGVQETQYF. As DNA, the CDR3 is TGCAGTGCCTCGGCAGGGGTCCAAGAGACCCAGTACTTC.

The chain's CDR3 is CASSHSPDGETQYF. The CDR3 bases are TGTGCCAGCAGCCACTCCCCTGATGGGGAGACCCAGTACTTC. The J gene is TRBJ2-5, the V gene TRBV6-1, with unresolved D. This CDR3 is built from 14 residues. Looked up from germline, CDR1 is MNHNS and CDR2 is SASEGT. V shed 6 bases and J shed 5 bases, with 16 bases lying between them.

This clonotype occurred many times. This chain connects TRBV5-4 to TRBJ2-1, with 10 bases aligning to TRBD1. Germline V gene data show CDR1 as SGHNT and CDR2 as YYREEE (reference sequence). The CDR3 sequence is 18 residues long. J gave up 9 bases and V 2 bases, and 17 bases lay outside the gene matches. CDR3 loop: CASSLYITTGGRSGEQFF. The CDR3 bases are TGTGCCAGCAGCTTATACATAACGACAGGGGGCAGGTCGGGTGAGCAGTTCTTC.

V gene TRBV27 combines with J gene TRBJ1-6, with TRBD1 as a possible D gene (6 bases). This CDR3 region has 15 residues. V was clipped by 1 base and J by 10 bases, with 14 bases between them. Germline-derived CDR1 and CDR2 are MNHEY and SMNVEV (reference sequence). CDR3: CASSLYPGRGSPLHF. CDR3 in DNA: TGTGCCAGCAGTTTATACCCAGGGAGGGGGTCACCCCTCCACTTT.

This clonotype was counted ten times or more. The chain uses TRBV28 and TRBJ2-1; D not resolved. With 10 bases removed from V and 3 bases from J, the gap between germline ends came to 10 bases. Germline lookup yields CDR1 MDHEN and CDR2 SYDVKM. The CDR3 has 12 amino acids. This chain's CDR3 is CANSNGYNEQFF. The CDR3 nucleotides are TGTGCCAACTCAAATGGCTACAATGAGCAGTTCTTC.

This clonotype turned up a few times. The chain links TRBV12-3 or TRBV12-4 to TRBJ2-5; tentatively, D is TRBD1 (6 bases). This CDR3 is built from 13 residues. V gave up 6 bases and J gave up 5 bases, with 13 bases separating them. The CDR3 coding sequence is TGTGCCAGCAGCCCTCAGGGGAGTGAGACCCAGTACTTC. Protein: CASSPQGSETQYF.

The V gene is TRBV7-9, the J gene TRBJ2-5; 10 bases agree with TRBD2. This CDR3 has 16 residues. V lost 5 bases and J lost 5; bases outside the gene matches: 11. Germline CDR1 reads SEHNR; CDR2 reads FQNEAQ (reference sequence). The DNA of the CDR3 is TGTGCCAGCAGCCGTACAAGCGGGGGGGCCGTGGAGACCCAGTACTTC. Protein product: CASSRTSGGAVETQYF.

This clonotype was recorded at least ten times. This chain joins TRBV20-1 and TRBJ1-5; weak D call: TRBD1 (6 bases). V lost 1 base and J 0 bases, leaving 13 bases between the germline ends. The CDR3 extends over 16 amino acids. CDR1 is DFQATT and CDR2 is SNEGSKA in the germline V gene (reference sequence). As DNA, the CDR3 is TGCAGTGCTAGAGTTGCGGGGGCAAATAGCAATCAGCCCCAGCATTTT. Translating gives CSARVAGANSNQPQHF.

This clonotype was seen at least ten times. The genes are TRBV29-1 and TRBJ2-3, with D tentatively TRBD1 (6 bases). The germline V gene has CDR1 SQVTM and CDR2 ANQGSEA. V was clipped by 1 base and J by 2 bases, with 13 bases between them. The CDR3 totals 15 residues. The DNA for the CDR3 is TGCAGCGTTGAAGGGTGGCAGGGGCCCACAGATACGCAGTATTTT. Protein: CSVEGWQGPTDTQYF.